This T cell receptor (beta chain) was sequenced for a study of T-cell memory formation after mild COVID-19. About the study: The TCR clusters were mostly specific to one donor. Study-level points and caveats: Later expanders leaned CD4+, whereas clones that contracted between day 15 and 85 were balanced CD4/CD8. The SARS-CoV-2 specificity of second-wave clones reaching peak at day 37 remained unverified.

This clonotype was seen ten or more times. Its specificity is unknown. TCR alpha and TCR beta cDNA libraries carrying sample barcodes and UMIs were produced by 5'RACE using constant-segment primers. A single record per CDR3 protein comes from TCRdb applying MiXCR to the 5' RACE reads. The table has a few hundred thousand distinct CDR3 sequences, approximately 21% seen once. V gave up 5 bases and J gave up 6 bases, with 12 bases separating them. Germline values: CDR1 KGHDR, CDR2 SFDVKD. This CDR3 comprises 14 residues. Sequenced: PBMCs or a T cell subset sorted from them (not recorded which). The V call is TRBV24-1, the J call TRBJ2-2; a possible D gene is TRBD1 (6 bases). This receptor was taken from an adult woman who had mild COVID-19 (a few samples of this study predate the infection). Cell type and time point are not known. CDR3 coding DNA: TGTGCCACCAGTGCGACAGGATGGGCCGGGGAGCTGTTTTTT. Translated: CATSATGWAGELFF.